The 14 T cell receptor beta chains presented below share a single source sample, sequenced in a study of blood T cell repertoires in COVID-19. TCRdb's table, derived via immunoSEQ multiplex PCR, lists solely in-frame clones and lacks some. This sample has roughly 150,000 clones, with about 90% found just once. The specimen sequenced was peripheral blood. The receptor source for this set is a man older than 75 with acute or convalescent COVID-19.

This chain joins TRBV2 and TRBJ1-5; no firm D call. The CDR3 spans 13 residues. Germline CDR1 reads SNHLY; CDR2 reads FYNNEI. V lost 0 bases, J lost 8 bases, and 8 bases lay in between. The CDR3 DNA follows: TGTGCCAGCAGTGAAGCGGGGAGCAAGCCCCAGCATTTT. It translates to CASSEAGSKPQHF.

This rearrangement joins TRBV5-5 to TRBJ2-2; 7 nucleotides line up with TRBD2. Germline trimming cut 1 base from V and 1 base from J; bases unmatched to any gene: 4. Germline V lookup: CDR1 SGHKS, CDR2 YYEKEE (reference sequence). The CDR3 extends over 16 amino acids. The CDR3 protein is CASSLWSGVNTGELFF. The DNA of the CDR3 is TGTGCCAGCAGCTTGTGGAGCGGGGTGAACACCGGGGAGCTGTTTTTT.

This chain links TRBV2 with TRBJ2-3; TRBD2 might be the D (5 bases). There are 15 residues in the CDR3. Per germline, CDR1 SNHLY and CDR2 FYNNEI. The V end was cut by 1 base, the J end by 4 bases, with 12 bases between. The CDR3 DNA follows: TGTGCCAGCAGTGAAGGGAGGCCGCCGGCAGATACGCAGTATTTT. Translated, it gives CASSEGRPPADTQYF.

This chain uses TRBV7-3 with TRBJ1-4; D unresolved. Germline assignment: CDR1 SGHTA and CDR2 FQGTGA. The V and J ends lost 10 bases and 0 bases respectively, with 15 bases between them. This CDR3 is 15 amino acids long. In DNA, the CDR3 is TGTGCCAACGGAGAGTACTTGGCAACTAATGAAAAACTGTTTTTT. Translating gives CANGEYLATNEKLFF.

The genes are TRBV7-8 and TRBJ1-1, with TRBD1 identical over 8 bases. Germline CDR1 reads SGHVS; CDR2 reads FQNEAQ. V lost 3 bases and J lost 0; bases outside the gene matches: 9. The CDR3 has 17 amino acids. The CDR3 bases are TGTGCCAGCAGCTTTCGACAGGGGCAAACTATGAACACTGAAGCTTTCTTT. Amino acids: CASSFRQGQTMNTEAFF.

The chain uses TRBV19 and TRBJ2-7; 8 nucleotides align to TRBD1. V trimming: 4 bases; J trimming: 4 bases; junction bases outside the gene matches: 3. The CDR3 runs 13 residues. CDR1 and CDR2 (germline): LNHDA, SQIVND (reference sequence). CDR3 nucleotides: TGTGCCAGTAGTAGAGACAGGGGTTACGAGCAGTACTTC. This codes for CASSRDRGYEQYF.

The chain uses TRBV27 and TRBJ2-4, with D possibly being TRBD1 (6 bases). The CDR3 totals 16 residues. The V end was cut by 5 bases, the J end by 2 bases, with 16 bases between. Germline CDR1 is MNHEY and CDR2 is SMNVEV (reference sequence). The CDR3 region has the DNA TGTGCCAGCAGTCCAGGACAGACTCTTACCAAAAACATTCAGTACTTC. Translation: CASSPGQTLTKNIQYF.

The CDR3 loop reads CASSVGTSGINEQFF. Here the CDR3 DNA reads TGTGCCAGCAGCGTCGGGACTAGCGGGATCAATGAGCAGTTCTTC. The chain links TRBV9 to TRBJ2-1, with 13 bases fitting TRBD2. This CDR3 spans 15 amino acids. V trimming: 2 bases; J trimming: 6 bases; junction bases outside the gene matches: 2. Germline CDR1 is SGDLS and CDR2 is YYNGEE.

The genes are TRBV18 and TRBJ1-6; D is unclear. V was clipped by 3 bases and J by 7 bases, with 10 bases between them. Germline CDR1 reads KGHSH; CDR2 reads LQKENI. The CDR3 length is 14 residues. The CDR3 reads CASSPGSSNSPLHF. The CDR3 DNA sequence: TGTGCCAGCTCACCCGGGTCCTCGAATTCACCCCTCCACTTT.

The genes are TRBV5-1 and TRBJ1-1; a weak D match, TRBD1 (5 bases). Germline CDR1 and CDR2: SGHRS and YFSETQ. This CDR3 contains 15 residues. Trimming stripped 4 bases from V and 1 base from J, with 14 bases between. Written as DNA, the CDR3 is TGCGCCAGCAGCGTAGCAAACACAGGGAACACTGAAGCTTTCTTT. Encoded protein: CASSVANTGNTEAFF.

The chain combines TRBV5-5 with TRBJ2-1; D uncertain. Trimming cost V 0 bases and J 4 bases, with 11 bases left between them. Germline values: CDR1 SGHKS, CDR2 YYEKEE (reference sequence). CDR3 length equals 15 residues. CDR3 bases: TGTGCCAGCAGCTTGGCGCCAGGTTTATACAATGAGCAGTTCTTC. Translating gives CASSLAPGLYNEQFF.

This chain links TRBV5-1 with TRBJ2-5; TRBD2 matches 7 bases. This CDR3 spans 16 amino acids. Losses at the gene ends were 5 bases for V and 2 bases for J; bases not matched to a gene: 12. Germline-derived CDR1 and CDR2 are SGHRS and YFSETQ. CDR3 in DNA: TGCGCCAGCAGGGCCGGGACTACGGGAGGACAAGAGACCCAGTACTTC. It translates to CASRAGTTGGQETQYF.

The CDR3 protein is CASSSSAVSEQYF. The CDR3 bases are TGTGCCAGCAGCTCCTCAGCGGTTAGCGAGCAGTACTTC. This chain links TRBV7-2 with TRBJ2-7; D possibly corresponds to TRBD2 (5 bases). This CDR3 is 13 amino acids long. Trimming shortened V by 4 bases and J by 6 bases, and 13 bases separated the two germline ends. Germline V gene sequence: CDR1 SGHTA, CDR2 FQGNSA.

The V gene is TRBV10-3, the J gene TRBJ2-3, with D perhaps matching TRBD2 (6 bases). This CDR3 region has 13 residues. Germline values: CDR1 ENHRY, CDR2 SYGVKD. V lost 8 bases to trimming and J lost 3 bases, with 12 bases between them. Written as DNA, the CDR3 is TGTGCCATCGCCCCGGGGGATACAGATACGCAGTATTTT. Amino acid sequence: CAIAPGDTDTQYF.